Here is one T cell receptor (beta chain) with its context. Its antigen is still unknown. TCRdb's table, derived via immunoSEQ multiplex PCR, lists solely in-frame clones and lacks some. Of approximately 140,000 clones in the sample, approximately 77% are singletons; the top ten hold approximately 27%. This record comes from a study of cytotoxic CD8 clonotypes in ibrutinib-treated CLL. Study in general: The taking of response samples occurred after a median about eleven months of treatment, with a range of 6 to 36.

General observations from the study: At ibrutinib response, clonality increased, and at progression it declined back toward baseline. With treatment, public clonotypes, which were uncommon, either contracted or remained stable.

Germline CDR1 MDHEN, CDR2 SYDVKM. Trimming removed 6 bases at V and 11 bases at J, with 16 bases between. The CDR3 is made up of 13 amino acids. PBMCs that had been cryopreserved were the source of 1.5 to 2.5 micrograms of genomic DNA for TCR beta libraries. This sequence joins TRBV28 and TRBJ1-4; D is uncertain. Sequenced here: PBMCs, sampled after 12 months of ibrutinib treatment. The TCR was taken from a human donor with chronic lymphocytic leukemia. Written as DNA, the CDR3 is TGTGCCAGCAGAGGCCCTTGGGGAAGGAAACTGTTTTTT. Protein: CASRGPWGRKLFF.